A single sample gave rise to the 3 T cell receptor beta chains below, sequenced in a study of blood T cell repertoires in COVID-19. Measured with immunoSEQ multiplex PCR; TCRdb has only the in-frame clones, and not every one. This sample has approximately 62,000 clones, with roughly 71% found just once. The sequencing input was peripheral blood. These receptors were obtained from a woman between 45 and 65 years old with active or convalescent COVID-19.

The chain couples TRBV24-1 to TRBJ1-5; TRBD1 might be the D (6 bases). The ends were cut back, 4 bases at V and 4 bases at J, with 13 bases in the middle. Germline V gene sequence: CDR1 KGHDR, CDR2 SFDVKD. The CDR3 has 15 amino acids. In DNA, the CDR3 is TGTGCCACCAGTGACCCCGGGACAAAAAATCAGCCCCAGCATTTT. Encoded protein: CATSDPGTKNQPQHF.

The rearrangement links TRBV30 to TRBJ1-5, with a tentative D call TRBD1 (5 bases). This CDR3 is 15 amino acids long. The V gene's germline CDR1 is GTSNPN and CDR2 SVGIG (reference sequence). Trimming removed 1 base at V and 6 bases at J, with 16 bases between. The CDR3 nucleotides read TGTGCCTGGAGTGAGGCCGACTTCCAGGGTCAGCCCCAGCATTTT. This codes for CAWSEADFQGQPQHF.

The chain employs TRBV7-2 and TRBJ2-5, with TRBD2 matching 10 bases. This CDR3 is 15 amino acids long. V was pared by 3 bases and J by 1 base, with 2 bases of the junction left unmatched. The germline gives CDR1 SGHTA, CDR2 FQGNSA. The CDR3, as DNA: TGTGCCAGCAGCTTGACTAGCGGGTCCCAAGAGACCCAGTACTTC. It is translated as CASSLTSGSQETQYF. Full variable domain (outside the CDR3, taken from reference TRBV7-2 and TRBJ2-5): GAGVSQSPSNKVTEKGKDVELRCDPISGHTALYWYRQSLGQGLEFLIYFQGNSAPDKSGLPSDRFSAERTGGSVSTLTIQRTQQEDSAVYLCASSLTSGSQETQYFGPGTRLLVL.